The T cell receptor (beta chain) under discussion was sequenced for a study of neurological immune-mediated disorders. The V gene lost 4 bases and the J gene lost 6 bases, with 16 bases spanning the gap. The CDR3 spans 14 residues. Germline V gene lookup returns CDR1 DFQATT and CDR2 SNEGSKA (reference sequence). The cDNA was synthesized by 5'RACE incorporating 10-nucleotide random UMIs. TCRdb analysed the 5' RACE reads with MiXCR anew, one entry per CDR3 protein. This sample has tens of thousands of distinct CDR3 sequences, with about 2% found just once. Study results and caveats: Levels of TCR clonal expansion peaked in HTLV-1-associated myelopathy and reached their lowest in multiple sclerosis, under those of healthy controls. On phylogenetic grouping, the repertoires of 18 of 34 multiple sclerosis patients fell within one related-CDR3 cluster, constituting a possible signature.

The unsorted libraries were produced from 2 million PBMCs held at -80 C. This clonotype was observed many times. Its antigen is unknown. Sequencing was done on a sample of PBMCs. This clonotype originated in a woman aged 40 to 55 with multiple sclerosis. The V and J genes are TRBV20-1 and TRBJ1-5; TRBD1 is a possible D gene (5 bases). Here the CDR3 reads CSATNFGGVQPQHF. CDR3 DNA: TGCAGTGCTACCAACTTCGGGGGGGTTCAGCCCCAGCATTTT.